This TCR beta chain was sequenced in a study of blood T cells in healthy people across ages. Whole-study findings and limits: Whereas aged donors had fewer naive CD4+ cells, long-lived donors had more of them and higher diversity. With age, beta diversity per million T cells declined roughly linearly, significantly by about 40.

The CDR3 loop spans 10 amino acids. Trimming shortened V by 8 bases and J by 1 base, and 5 bases separated the two germline ends. From germline, CDR1 is SQVTM and CDR2 ANQGSEA. With a J-beta primer mix and a sample-barcoded 5' primer, a second PCR ran roughly 6 to 11 cycles. Every cDNA was tagged by a template-switch adaptor with 12 random nucleotides. A single record per CDR3 protein comes from TCRdb applying MiXCR to the 5' RACE reads. This table has about 900,000 distinct CDR3 sequences, roughly 52% appearing once. Healthy Caucasian individuals from Russia aged about 6 to 95 were enrolled as donors. This clonotype was recorded a few times. The antigen remains unidentified.

Sequenced material: blood. The TCR comes from a man aged 25 to 40 in good health. The chain is built from TRBV29-1 and TRBJ2-5, with D possibly being TRBD2 (5 bases). CDR3 protein: CSRGQETQYF. The DNA of the CDR3 is TGCAGCCGGGGCCAAGAGACCCAGTACTTC. The full variable domain, its missing parts supplied by reference TRBV29-1 and TRBJ2-5, is SAVISQKPSRDICQRGTSLTIQCQVDSQVTMMFWYRQQPGQSLTLIATANQGSEATYESGFVIDKFPISRPNLTFSTLTVSNMSPEDSSIYLCSRGQETQYFGPGTRLLVL.